This TCR beta chain was sequenced in a study of shared clonotypes between healthy human individuals. Each PCR replicate from the sorted subsets contained 150 to 250 ng DNA, which is some 30,000 T cell genomes. Assay: immunoSEQ multiplex PCR; the TCRdb copy retains only in-frame clones and omits some. The sample shows roughly 2.4 million clones, approximately 94% of them seen only once. In germline, CDR1 is MNHNS, CDR2 SASEGT. This CDR3 contains 14 residues. The V and J ends lost 4 bases and 2 bases, in that order; junction bases with no gene match: 4. This chain joins TRBV6-1 and TRBJ2-7; 8 nucleotides match TRBD1. This receptor was identified in a man aged 18 to 30 in good health. What was sequenced was naive CD4+ T cells sorted from blood. As for subset: CD45RA+ positively selected. CDR3: CASSVGDRTYEQYF. The CDR3 coding sequence is TGTGCCAGCAGTGTAGGGGACAGGACCTACGAGCAGTACTTC.